These T cell receptor beta chains were read from a single sample in a study of shared clonotypes between healthy human individuals. Clones were read by immunoSEQ multiplex PCR, and TCRdb kept only the in-frame ones, dropping some. The sample consists of about 2.3 million clones, about 90% of them appearing once. Sequencing was carried out using naive CD4+ T cells from PBMCs. The receptors shown here come from a man between 18 and 35 years old in good health. Some clones in this sample may be carry-over from other donors' samples. The CDR3 runs from the conserved cysteine through the conserved F or W. Each record gives: D gene, clone size, V gene, J gene, CDR3 DNA, CDR3 protein. The D gene is left open where the match is weak. Only some rows state a clone size, as once, few, many or a class for expanded clones.

>-|-|TRBV11-2|TRBJ2-3
TGTGCCAGCAGCACGACTGCCTTGGGGGATACGCAGTATTTT
CASSTTALGDTQYF
>-|-|TRBV28|TRBJ1-1
TGTGCCAGCAGTTTATCGCCCATGTGGACGTTGAACACTGAAGCTTTCTTT
CASSLSPMWTLNTEAFF
>TRBD2|once|TRBV7-9|TRBJ2-7
TGTGCCAGCAGCCGACTAGCGGGAGGGCTCGAGCAGTACTTC
CASSRLAGGLEQYF
>-|-|TRBV9|TRBJ2-2
TGTGCCAGCAGCCCCCAGGGGCAGGGCGGGGAGCTGTTTTTT
CASSPQGQGGELFF
>-|-|TRBV28|TRBJ2-1
TGTGCCAGCAGTGGGGCCCCGGAAGGTGAGCAGTTCTTC
CASSGAPEGEQFF
>TRBD2|-|TRBV4-3|TRBJ2-1
TGCGCCAGCAGCCAGTCTAATAGCGGGAGCTCGTACAATGAGCAGTTCTTC
CASSQSNSGSSYNEQFF
>TRBD2|-|TRBV7-9|TRBJ2-3
TGTGCCAGCAGCGTTATTTCTAGCGGGAGGGGAGCAGATACGCAGTATTTT
CASSVISSGRGADTQYF
>-|-|TRBV28|TRBJ2-1
TGTGCCAGCAGTTTACCCGGTCTTGGGAATGAGCAGTTCTTC
CASSLPGLGNEQFF
>TRBD1|-|TRBV7-9|TRBJ1-3
TGTGCCAGCAGCTTGGGACAGATGGACACCATATATTTT
CASSLGQMDTIYF
>-|-|TRBV7-9|TRBJ1-6
TGTGCCAGCAGCTTAGGAGGGCAGGATAATTCACCCCTCCACTTT
CASSLGGQDNSPLHF